Sequencing of this T cell receptor (beta chain) was carried out in a study of control samples from healthy donors and cancer patients. Sequencing was performed with immunoSEQ multiplex PCR; in TCRdb, only in-frame clones are kept and a portion is missing. The sample carries approximately 140,000 clones, approximately 91% recorded once. Germline lookup yields CDR1 SGHRS and CDR2 YFSETQ. The CDR3 runs 15 residues. With 4 bases removed from V and 4 bases from J, the gap between germline ends came to 16 bases. The chain has TRBV5-1 and TRBJ2-3; weak D call: TRBD1 (6 bases). Sequencing was carried out using blood. The source is a woman in her twenties or thirties in good health. Written as DNA, the CDR3 is TGCGCCAGCAGCCTACGGACAGATCCGTCAGATACGCAGTATTTT. This translates into CASSLRTDPSDTQYF.